This T cell receptor (beta chain) was sequenced for a study of blood T cells in healthy people across ages. With a J-beta primer mix and a sample-barcoded 5' primer, a second PCR ran roughly 7 to 11 cycles. Each CDR3 protein is one row after TCRdb ran MiXCR on the 5' RACE reads. This table holds about 1.6 million distinct CDR3 sequences, approximately 32% found once. V lost 3 bases, J lost 15 bases, and 11 bases stayed unmatched. This CDR3 is built from 14 residues. Germline loops: CDR1 KGHDR, CDR2 SFDVKD. Sequencing used blood. This TCR came from a woman aged 25-40 years in good health. This sequence joins TRBV24-1 and TRBJ2-1; TRBD1 matches at 9 bases. CDR3 bases: TGTGCCACCAGTGATAAGGGACAGGGAACCTCCGCGTTCTTC. It yields the protein CATSDKGQGTSAFF.